This is a list of T cell receptor beta chains from one sample in a study of blood T cell repertoires in COVID-19. TCRdb's table, derived via immunoSEQ multiplex PCR, lists solely in-frame clones and lacks some. The sample has 80,000 to 130,000 clones; around 90% are singletons. Sequenced input: peripheral blood. The receptors were gathered from a woman aged 55-75 years with acute or convalescent COVID-19. The CDR3 runs from the conserved cysteine through the conserved F or W. A D gene is named only where the DNA matches it firmly. Clone size is shown for a subset of rows, as once, few, many or a class of expanded clone.

V: TRBV5-1
D: TRBD1
J: TRBJ1-2
size: .
length: 13
CDR3: CASGPTGSEGYTF
DNA: TGCGCCAGCGGCCCGACAGGGTCGGAGGGCTACACCTTC

V: TRBV7-8
D: .
J: TRBJ1-5
size: once
length: 15
CDR3: CASSRLEGRNQPQHF
DNA: TGTGCCAGCAGCCGGCTGGAGGGTAGGAATCAGCCCCAGCATTTT

V: TRBV3-1/TRBV3-2
D: .
J: TRBJ2-7
size: .
length: 15
CDR3: CASSQSGSGSNEQYF
DNA: TGTGCCAGCAGCCAAAGTGGATCGGGATCTAATGAGCAGTACTTC

V: TRBV7-9
D: .
J: TRBJ2-1
size: once
length: 11
CDR3: CASRTINEQFF
DNA: TGTGCCAGCAGAACAATCAATGAGCAGTTCTTC

V: TRBV18
D: .
J: TRBJ2-7
size: .
length: 13
CDR3: CASSPLGVYEQYF
DNA: TGTGCCAGCTCACCGCTAGGGGTCTACGAGCAGTACTTC

V: TRBV27
D: TRBD2
J: TRBJ2-1
size: .
length: 17
CDR3: CASSPRTSGRIRNEQFF
DNA: TGTGCCAGCAGTCCCCGGACTAGCGGGAGGATTCGGAATGAGCAGTTCTTC

V: TRBV7-2
D: .
J: TRBJ1-2
size: .
length: 14
CDR3: CASSLARSYYGYTF
DNA: TGTGCCAGCAGCTTAGCTAGGAGCTACTATGGCTACACCTTC

V: TRBV6-5
D: TRBD1
J: TRBJ1-1
size: .
length: 15
CDR3: CASSSPGQGNTEAFF
DNA: TGTGCCAGCAGTTCCCCTGGACAGGGGAACACTGAAGCTTTCTTT

V: TRBV5-1
D: .
J: TRBJ1-1
size: .
length: 16
CDR3: CASSLTGMGMNTEAFF
DNA: TGCGCCAGCAGCTTAACGGGAATGGGCATGAACACTGAAGCTTTCTTT

V: TRBV14
D: TRBD2
J: TRBJ2-7
size: .
length: 17
CDR3: CASSQDHGSSGIYEQYF
DNA: TGTGCCAGCAGCCAAGATCATGGGTCTAGCGGGATATACGAGCAGTACTTC

V: TRBV6-6
D: .
J: TRBJ1-5
size: .
length: 13
CDR3: CASSFYPDQPQHF
DNA: TGTGCCAGCAGTTTCTACCCCGATCAGCCCCAGCATTTT

V: TRBV10-2
D: .
J: TRBJ1-5
size: .
length: 16
CDR3: CASRGRGGDSNQPQHF
DNA: TGCGCCAGCCGCGGTAGGGGCGGAGATAGCAATCAGCCCCAGCATTTT

V: TRBV27
D: TRBD1
J: TRBJ1-1
size: once
length: 15
CDR3: CASSSRQGWNTEAFF
DNA: TGTGCCAGCAGTTCCAGACAGGGCTGGAACACTGAAGCTTTCTTT

V: TRBV28
D: .
J: TRBJ2-7
size: .
length: 17
CDR3: CASSPPHGLPGSYEQYF
DNA: TGTGCCAGCAGTCCCCCACATGGACTCCCCGGCTCCTACGAGCAGTACTTC

V: TRBV28
D: .
J: TRBJ2-1
size: .
length: 15
CDR3: CASSQARGPYNEQFF
DNA: TGTGCCAGCAGTCAGGCCAGGGGCCCCTACAATGAGCAGTTCTTC

V: TRBV28
D: .
J: TRBJ1-2
size: .
length: 13
CDR3: CASSSDRNYGYTF
DNA: TGTGCCAGCAGTTCGGACAGAAACTATGGCTACACCTTC

V: TRBV3-1/TRBV3-2
D: .
J: TRBJ1-3
size: few
length: 18
CDR3: CASSQEGAGRLLGNTIYF
DNA: TGTGCCAGCAGCCAAGAAGGGGCGGGGAGACTATTGGGAAACACCATATATTTT

V: TRBV4-1
D: TRBD2
J: TRBJ2-3
size: .
length: 18
CDR3: CASSQVWTSGNGADTQYF
DNA: TGCGCCAGCAGCCAAGTGTGGACTAGCGGGAATGGAGCAGATACGCAGTATTTT

V: TRBV2
D: TRBD1
J: TRBJ1-5
size: .
length: 15
CDR3: CASRGTVNSNQPQHF
DNA: TGTGCCAGCAGAGGGACAGTCAATAGCAATCAGCCCCAGCATTTT

V: TRBV3-1/TRBV3-2
D: TRBD2
J: TRBJ2-1
size: .
length: 13
CDR3: CASSQGTSGKQFF
DNA: TGTGCCAGCAGCCAAGGGACTAGCGGAAAGCAGTTCTTC

V: TRBV7-6
D: TRBD2
J: TRBJ2-5
size: .
length: 16
CDR3: CASSLGSGANQETQYF
DNA: TGTGCCAGCAGCTTAGGTAGCGGGGCAAACCAAGAGACCCAGTACTTC

V: TRBV11-3
D: .
J: TRBJ2-1
size: .
length: 11
CDR3: CASSQGNEQFF
DNA: TGTGCCAGCAGCCAGGGCAATGAGCAGTTCTTC

V: TRBV27
D: TRBD1
J: TRBJ2-7
size: .
length: 12
CDR3: CASSLAGGEQYF
DNA: TGTGCCAGCAGTTTAGCAGGGGGCGAGCAGTACTTC

V: TRBV4-2
D: .
J: TRBJ2-1
size: .
length: 13
CDR3: CASSLGLGNEQFF
DNA: TGTGCCAGCAGCCTGGGGCTTGGCAATGAGCAGTTCTTC

V: TRBV3-1/TRBV3-2
D: TRBD1
J: TRBJ1-6
size: .
length: 15
CDR3: CASSQYGTAESPLHF
DNA: TGTGCCAGCAGCCAATACGGGACAGCGGAATCACCCCTCCACTTT

V: TRBV3-1/TRBV3-2
D: .
J: TRBJ2-1
size: .
length: 16
CDR3: CASSQHLGEVYNEQFF
DNA: TGTGCCAGCAGCCAACACCTGGGGGAGGTTTACAATGAGCAGTTCTTC

V: TRBV11-2
D: .
J: TRBJ1-2
size: .
length: 12
CDR3: CASSSQSTGPTF
DNA: TGTGCCAGCAGCTCCCAATCGACAGGACCGACCTTC

V: TRBV6-5
D: TRBD1
J: TRBJ1-6
size: .
length: 14
CDR3: CASSQTGPNSPLHF
DNA: TGTGCCAGCAGTCAGACAGGGCCGAATTCACCCCTCCACTTT

V: TRBV2
D: .
J: TRBJ1-5
size: .
length: 13
CDR3: CASSDRGYQPQHF
DNA: TGTGCCAGCAGTGATCGAGGGTATCAGCCCCAGCATTTT

V: TRBV19
D: .
J: TRBJ2-2
size: .
length: 14
CDR3: CASSIGLSAGELFF
DNA: TGTGCCAGTAGTATAGGCCTATCCGCCGGGGAGCTGTTTTTT

V: TRBV6-5
D: .
J: TRBJ2-3
size: .
length: 12
CDR3: CASNVVTDTQYF
DNA: TGTGCCAGCAACGTAGTCACAGATACGCAGTATTTT